The present T cell receptor (beta chain) was sequenced within a study of cytomegalovirus exposure and HLA in healthy donors (dated by TCRdb to 2017 to 2019). Study-level background: In an earlier analysis of 450 to 750 of the donors, under 300 Gb of sequence data and 90 million to 120 million unique TCR beta sequences from 150 million to 200 million T cells were reported. To decide whether each TCR beta V gene segment behaved as functional or pseudogenic, an earlier analysis of some 540 of the donors relied on high-throughput TCR beta sequencing. Along with the approximately 650-subject first cohort, a separate validation cohort of over a hundred different subjects was used. The genetic ancestry cluster associated with self-reported Caucasian donors included approximately 85% of the roughly 400 genotyped donors. Both class I and class II loci were covered by HLA typing, at four-digit resolution. In a later genetic analysis, genome-wide SNP genotypes for about three fifths of the 666 donors were used, and that subset was treated as a discovery cohort. The study aimed to test whether cataloging public T cell receptors could reveal signatures of past pathogen exposure. A later analysis re-examined previously published TCR beta repertoires from more than 600 donors and added high-resolution HLA genotyping to investigate patterns of TCR occurrence. To predict cytomegalovirus infection status, the study brought together high-throughput TCR immunosequencing, statistical association of individual TCRs with disease status, and machine learning. The number of typed donors differed by locus: about 629-640 for A, B, C, DRB1 and DQB1; 522 for DQA1; 600 to 610 for DPA1; and around 490 for DPB1. An early release that covered about 600 HLA-typed donors contained 300 to 350 gigabases of sequencing data and around 85 million unique TCR sequences. The study profiled the T cell repertoires of 500 to 800 subjects by immunosequencing and related them to cytomegalovirus serostatus. Among about 400 genotyped donors of the cohort, an average of approximately 200,000 unique TCR beta nucleotide sequences was sequenced per donor, of which roughly 17% were non-productive. A handful of DR-DQ haplotypes were handled as single units for association and clustering because linkage in the cohort was strong. Every repertoire in the discovery cohort had been generated on one and the same sequencing platform. Donor age, sex, ethnicity and CMV serostatus were compiled together with the repertoire data. Rather than using new phenotypic data, the later analysis identified candidate immune exposures from TCR beta sequences and from how often those sequences occurred across donors. What the study reported, not specific to this receptor: A later analysis associated 16,951 TCR beta sequences with specific HLA alleles at a false discovery rate of 0.05. In an earlier analysis of approximately 590 of the donors, most TCR beta V segments appeared in productive rearrangements about 87% or about 30% of the time, broadly matching IMGT annotations. The only immune exposure information available for the cohort was CMV serostatus. In a later analysis, TCR association rates were found to vary across HLA loci, with the most associated TCRs seen for DRB1 alleles and the fewest for HLA-C alleles. Strong co-occurrence of HLA alleles, especially DR and DQ, made assigning TCR associations to individual alleles difficult. Compared with the approximately 710-donor mean, donors in an Asian-associated ancestry cluster had fewer N-insertions in productive TCRs, according to a later genetic analysis. A further reported finding was that TCR beta sequences accurately predicted the HLA-A and HLA-B alleles for most subjects in the first cohort. The earlier analysis of approximately 560 of the donors excluded seventeen rarely observed V segments, including chromosome 9 orphons, because counts were too low. Across donors, most TCR sequences were observed very rarely, whereas some public TCRs were present in many individuals. Roughly uniform sequencing depth across donors was assumed in presence/absence analyses, although this assumption may not hold. In a later genetic analysis, a missense DCLRE1C variant was associated with V-gene and J-gene trimming of TCR beta chains, and the association was replicated in an independent cohort. According to a later analysis, parvovirus B19, influenza, CMV and Epstein-Barr virus appeared linked to several top co-occurrence clusters. A later analysis found that HLA-associated TCR beta chains were more clonally expanded and had lower generation probabilities than equally common non-associated chains. The 87-base-pair reads could not distinguish some IMGT-functional V segments, including TRBV6-2 and TRBV6-3, so those segments were excluded. The authors suggested that the approach could potentially be generalized to other disease states and immunological phenotypes. Only TCR beta chains were sequenced in this cohort, and the absence of alpha or paired-chain data limited detectable features. In both the original and validation cohorts, the classifier was reported to diagnose cytomegalovirus status with high specificity and sensitivity. Linkage disequilibrium might explain the correlated functional status among segregating V segments, but an unknown experimental factor could not be ruled out. The study gave a list of 150 to 200 TCR beta chains associated with cytomegalovirus. According to a later analysis, most CMV-associated TCR beta chains appeared to be HLA-restricted, and the HLA associations seemed to be driven largely by CMV exposure. Because HLA typing was unavailable for some donors at each locus, only the typed subset was used in association tests. In vitro tests confirmed that a few of the cytomegalovirus-associated TCR beta chains recognize cytomegalovirus antigens. A group of highly shared sequence variants was considered likely to be a technical artifact of the sequencing pipeline.

Remarks on this clone: What antigen it recognizes has not been identified. Mismatch with germline at one junction end may stem from a read error.

The CDR3 sequence holds 14 residues, the cysteine and phenylalanine included. CDR3 DNA only is kept here, 42 bases in frame from base 1. Based on the germline V gene (reference sequence), the CDR1 and CDR2 sequences are SEHNR and FQNEAQ. The cohort was made up of about 670 healthy bone marrow donors. At the time of sampling, every cohort member was nominally healthy, though immune exposures that went unrecorded were likely present. The donor was CMV seropositive and belonged to the group of 250 to 300 seropositive cohort members. A peripheral blood sample was collected from each donor, and TCR beta sequencing was performed on peripheral blood mononuclear cells. The Qiagen DNeasy Blood Extraction Kit was used to extract genomic DNA from the blood cell samples. The library was built by means of the immunoSEQ multiplex PCR assay. The multiplex PCR relied on a mix of 60 forward primers for TCR Vbeta segments and 13 reverse primers for TCR Jbeta segments. Amplification of the CDR3 region of rearranged TCR beta genes was performed with a multiplex PCR assay on genomic DNA. The Illumina HiSeq System was used to sequence the amplified TCR beta libraries as 87-base-pair reads. The paper's data handling went like this. A later analysis counted 65 million to 90 million unique TCR beta chains across the 640 or so repertoires, and some 11 million of these chains were shared by at least two donors. A nearest-neighbor algorithm error-corrected the raw reads and collapsed the reads into unique sequences, merging closely related sequences to remove PCR and sequencing errors. CDR3 sequences were aligned to IMGT reference sequences to assign V, D and J gene segments. For a sequence to be retained, at least a six-nucleotide match to both a V gene segment and a J gene segment was required. Rearrangements were called productive when the CDR3 lacked stop codons and stayed in frame with V and J; all others were non-productive. CDR3 was defined according to IMGT convention as the region running from the second conserved V-encoded cysteine to the conserved J-encoded phenylalanine. The earlier analysis of 500 to 600 of the donors excluded sequences that lacked an unambiguous match to a single V gene segment. In an earlier analysis of 450 to 750 of the donors, a V segment was called functional when productive rearrangements were above 56.7%, and segregating when the standard deviation between donors exceeded 5%. A statistical classification framework was built for diagnosing cytomegalovirus status from the catalog of TCR beta chain sequences. In a later analysis, V and J genes were assigned by comparing TCR nucleotide sequences against IMGT/GENE-DB human TR gene sequences. In a later analysis, CDR3 sequences and most-parsimonious VDJ recombination scenarios were assigned using the TCRdist pipeline. In a later analysis, each TCR beta chain was defined by its CDR3 amino acid sequence together with its V-gene family, and reads lacking a unique V-gene family were excluded. In a later analysis, a few hundred highly shared, low-generation-probability nucleotide sequences were removed to address suspected cross-contamination and a sequencing artifact. A later analysis calculated a clonal expansion index for each public chain from normalized within-repertoire ranks of inferred template counts. A later analysis computed generation probabilities with a VDJ recombination model fitted to out-of-frame rearrangements, and checked the results against IGoR. A later analysis scored TCR-TCR, TCR-HLA and TCR-CMV co-occurrence with hypergeometric tests, applying a repertoire-size bias correction to TCR pairs. False discovery rates were estimated in a later analysis by permuting HLA or CMV assignments 20 times. A later analysis grouped co-occurring TCRs with DBSCAN, adding TCRdist sequence similarity when clustering within HLA-allele-positive subsets. For co-occurrence clustering, repertoires with fewer than 30,000 or more than 120,000 public chains were excluded, along with about five repertoires with anomalous nucleotide sharing. The table comes from immuneACCESS by way of TCRdb, which keeps in-frame sequences with V and J called. Part of the clones is missing from these tables; in studies checked, under half for an unresolved V gene and the rest for unknown reasons. That table gives V, J and clone size, and the DNA gave D and trimming. This sample holds 150,000 to 200,000 clones; around 82% were observed only once. The ten biggest clones cover less than 2.5% of the sample.

The clonotype originates from a woman between 25 and 40 years old in good health and CMV-seropositive. The sequence is built from TRBV7-9 and TRBJ1-4, with 7 bases aligning to TRBD1. The sequenced material came from PBMCs. CDR3 loop: CSSSSGQLNEKLFF. The sequence in DNA is TGTTCCAGCAGCTCGGGACAGCTCAATGAAAAACTGTTTTTT.